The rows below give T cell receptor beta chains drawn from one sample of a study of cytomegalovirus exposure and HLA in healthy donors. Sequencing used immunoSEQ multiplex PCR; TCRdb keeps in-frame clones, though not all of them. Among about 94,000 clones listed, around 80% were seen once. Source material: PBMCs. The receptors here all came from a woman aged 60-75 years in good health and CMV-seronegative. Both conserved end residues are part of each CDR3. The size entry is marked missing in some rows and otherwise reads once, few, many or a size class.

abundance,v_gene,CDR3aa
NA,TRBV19,CASSVIAGVDEQFF
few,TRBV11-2,CASSLTPGLAGGTDTQYF
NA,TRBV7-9,CASSLGTAKETQYF
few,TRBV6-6,CASSYSGTGSGEQYF
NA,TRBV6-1,CASRLAGEVFDEQFF
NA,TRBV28,CASSAPGLASYEQYF
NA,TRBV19,CASSTPGAGDQPQHF
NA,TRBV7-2,CASSSGLAGVNEQFF
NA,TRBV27,CASSTGGGSGANVLTF
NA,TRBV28,CASNREGEQFF
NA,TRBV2,CASSEGAGVQAQHF
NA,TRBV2,CASSDRLKEQFF
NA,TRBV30,CAWSGGGGYTF
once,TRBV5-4,CASSLGLAGAYNEQFF
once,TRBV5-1,CASSIGTGDYGYTF
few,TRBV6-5,CASSPQRDSYNEQFF
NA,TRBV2,CASSEGGRGSYNSPLHF
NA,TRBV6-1,CASSTQGISNQPQHF
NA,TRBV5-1,CASNDRPNEKLFF
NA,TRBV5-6,CASSRPILTGGTHKTQYF
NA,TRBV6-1,CASSGGQGNYGYTF
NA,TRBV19,CASSMFGRDEAFF
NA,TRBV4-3,CASSRDGTANTEAFF
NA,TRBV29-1,CSVVSGNSNQPQHF
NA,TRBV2,CASKGETYNEQFF
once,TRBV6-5,CASSYGARGFGEKLFF
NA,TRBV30,CAWNRDRATNEKLFF
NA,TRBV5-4,CASSLVSGTGYYEQFF
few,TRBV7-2,CASSFSLETQYF
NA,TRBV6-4,CASSDSGGEGYTF
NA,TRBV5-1,CASSLGLAGMVDTQYF
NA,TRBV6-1,CASKGGSGFTGELFF
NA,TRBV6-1,CASSVDRGRETQYF
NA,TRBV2,CASSGSSGRVGEQFF
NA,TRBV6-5,CASSYSREGLNEQFF
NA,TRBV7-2,CASSFTGSQETQYF
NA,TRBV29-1,CSAFSGTGDGYTF
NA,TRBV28,CASSPWTGRNTEAFF
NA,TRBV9,CASSVGSVAVNEQFF
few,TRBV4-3,CASSLRTATGELFF